This T cell receptor (beta chain) was sequenced in a study of patients and donors after allogeneic stem cell transplantation. This clonotype was detected a few times. TCRdb re-called the RT-PCR reads with MiXCR, one entry per CDR3 protein. The repertoire holds 150,000 to 250,000 distinct CDR3 sequences, with roughly 40% as singletons. The sequence was collected from a human donor who was either an allogeneic HSCT recipient or a stem cell or donor lymphocyte infusion donor (not recorded which). It is not recorded whose cells these are; they may come from a transplant donor. The sequencing input was blood, either unsorted or a sorted T cell fraction (not recorded which).

The CDR3 spells CSVDGGWGTDTQYF. CDR3 DNA sequence: TGCAGCGTTGATGGCGGATGGGGCACAGATACGCAGTATTTT. The chain uses TRBV29-1 and TRBJ2-3; D not resolved. Deletions cut 3 bases from V and 1 base from J, with 11 bases between. The CDR3 has 14 residues. Per germline, CDR1 SQVTM and CDR2 ANQGSEA.